These 4 T cell receptor beta chains were sequenced from one sample in a study of T cell changes during pregnancy in multiple sclerosis. Assay: immunoSEQ multiplex PCR; the TCRdb copy retains only in-frame clones and omits some. Found here are 25,000 to 30,000 clones, approximately 88% of them singletons; the top ten hold roughly 0.6%. Material: CD4+ T cells from peripheral blood mononuclear cells, obtained in the first trimester of pregnancy. These receptors all come from a female donor in good health, enrolled as a control in a pregnancy study.

The J gene is TRBJ2-6, the V gene TRBV5-1; 7 positions agree with TRBD1. The V gene end was trimmed by 1 base and the J gene end by 0 bases; junction bases not matched to a gene: 4. In germline, CDR1 is SGHRS, CDR2 YFSETQ. This CDR3 contains 17 residues. The CDR3 loop reads CASSLPGQSSGANVLTF. The CDR3 coding sequence is TGCGCCAGCAGCTTGCCGGGACAGAGCTCTGGGGCCAACGTCCTGACTTTC.

The chain has TRBV7-9 and TRBJ2-5, with 8 nucleotides matching TRBD1. Per the germline V gene, CDR1 is SEHNR and CDR2 is FQNEAQ (reference sequence). V was pared by 1 base and J by 5 bases, with 3 bases of the junction left unmatched. CDR3 length equals 14 residues. CDR3 nucleotide sequence: TGTGCCAGCAGCTTAGGGGGGGACAGGGAGACCCAGTACTTC. Amino acids: CASSLGGDRETQYF.

In its sample, this clone was seen once. The V and J genes are TRBV5-1 and TRBJ2-2; the D is unclear. From germline, CDR1 is SGHRS and CDR2 YFSETQ. This CDR3 is built from 14 residues. Trimming took 4 bases from V and 4 from J, leaving 11 bases between them. CDR3 DNA sequence: TGCGCCAGCAGCCACCTGGCTAGCACCGGGGAGCTGTTTTTT. Residues: CASSHLASTGELFF.

There are a few counts of this clone. The gene calls are TRBV11-2 and TRBJ2-5; 9 nucleotides match TRBD2. Germline V gene sequence: CDR1 SGHAT, CDR2 FQNNGV. Trimming at V came to 1 base and at J to 5 bases, leaving 8 bases not matched to a gene. The CDR3 contains 16 residues. The CDR3 reads CASSLVGGGAMETQYF. In nucleotides, the CDR3 is TGTGCCAGCAGCTTAGTGGGCGGGGGGGCCATGGAGACCCAGTACTTC.